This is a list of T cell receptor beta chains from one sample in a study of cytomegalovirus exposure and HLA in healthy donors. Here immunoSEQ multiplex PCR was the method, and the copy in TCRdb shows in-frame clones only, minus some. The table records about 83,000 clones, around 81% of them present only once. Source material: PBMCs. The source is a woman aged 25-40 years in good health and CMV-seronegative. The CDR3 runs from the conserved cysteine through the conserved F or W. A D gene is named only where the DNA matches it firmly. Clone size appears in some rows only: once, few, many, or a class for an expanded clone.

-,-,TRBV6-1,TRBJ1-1,CASSPRTLGGTEAFF,TGTGCCAGCAGTCCTCGGACGCTCGGCGGGACTGAAGCTTTCTTT
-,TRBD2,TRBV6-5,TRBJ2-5,CASTGAGGPGETQYF,TGTGCCAGCACCGGAGCGGGAGGGCCGGGAGAGACCCAGTACTTC
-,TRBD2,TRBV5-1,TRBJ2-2,CASSRGTSRTGELFF,TGCGCCAGCAGCCGCGGGACTAGTCGAACCGGGGAGCTGTTTTTT
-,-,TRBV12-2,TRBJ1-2,CASRLERIYRRRPANYGYTF,TGTGCAAGTCGCTTAGAACGAATCTACAGAAGGCGCCCAGCTAACTATGGCTACACCTTC
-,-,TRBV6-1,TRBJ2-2,CASKQGTNTGELFF,TGTGCCAGCAAGCAGGGCACGAACACCGGGGAGCTGTTTTTT
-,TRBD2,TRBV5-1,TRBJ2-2,CASSSLGLAGGANTGELFF,TGCGCCAGCAGCTCATTGGGACTAGCGGGAGGAGCGAACACCGGGGAGCTGTTTTTT
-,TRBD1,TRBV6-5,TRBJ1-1,CASSETGDQTEAFF,TGTGCCAGCAGCGAGACAGGGGACCAGACTGAAGCTTTCTTT
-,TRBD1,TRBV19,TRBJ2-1,CASSIAGTGVYNEQFF,TGTGCCAGTAGTATAGCCGGGACAGGGGTATACAATGAGCAGTTCTTC
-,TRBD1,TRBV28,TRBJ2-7,CASSDIGTGHEQYF,TGTGCCAGCAGTGACATCGGGACAGGGCACGAGCAGTACTTC
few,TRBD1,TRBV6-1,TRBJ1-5,CASMLGQGDNQPQHF,TGTGCCAGCATGCTGGGACAGGGTGACAATCAGCCCCAGCATTTT
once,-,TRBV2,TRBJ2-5,CASSELGVGETQYF,TGTGCCAGCAGTGAATTAGGGGTGGGGGAGACCCAGTACTTC
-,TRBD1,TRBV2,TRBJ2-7,CASSMDRSAYEQYF,TGTGCCAGCAGCATGGACAGGAGCGCCTACGAGCAGTACTTC
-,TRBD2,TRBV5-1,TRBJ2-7,CASSLASGRYEQYF,TGCGCCAGCAGCTTGGCTAGCGGGAGGTACGAGCAGTACTTC
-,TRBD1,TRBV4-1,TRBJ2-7,CASSPGQGAYEQYF,TGCGCCAGCAGCCCAGGACAGGGGGCATACGAGCAGTACTTC
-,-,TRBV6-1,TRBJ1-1,CASSASLSPPEAFF,TGTGCCAGCAGTGCCAGTTTGTCCCCCCCTGAAGCTTTCTTT
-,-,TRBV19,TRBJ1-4,CAPRREKLFF,TGTGCCCCCAGGAGGGAAAAACTGTTTTTT
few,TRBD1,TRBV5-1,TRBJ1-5,CASSVQGDQPQHF,TGCGCCAGCAGCGTACAGGGGGATCAGCCCCAGCATTTT
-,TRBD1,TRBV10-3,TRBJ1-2,CALTGGQGAYGYTF,TGTGCCCTAACCGGGGGACAGGGGGCCTATGGCTACACCTTC
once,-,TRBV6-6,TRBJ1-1,CASRETGNTEAFF,TGTGCCAGCAGGGAGACAGGGAACACTGAAGCTTTCTTT
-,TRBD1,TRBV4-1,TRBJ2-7,CASSYRDRAYEQYF,TGCGCCAGCAGCTACCGGGACAGGGCCTACGAGCAGTACTTC
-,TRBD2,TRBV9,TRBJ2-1,CASSARPLGTTSEHNEQFF,TGTGCCAGCAGCGCCCGACCCCTCGGGACTACCTCCGAACACAATGAGCAGTTCTTC
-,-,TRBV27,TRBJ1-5,CASSVSSNQPQHF,TGTGCCAGCAGTGTTAGTAGCAATCAGCCCCAGCATTTT
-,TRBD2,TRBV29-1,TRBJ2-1,CSGRRIAGAGNEQFF,TGCAGCGGTAGGCGTATAGCGGGAGCGGGCAATGAGCAGTTCTTC